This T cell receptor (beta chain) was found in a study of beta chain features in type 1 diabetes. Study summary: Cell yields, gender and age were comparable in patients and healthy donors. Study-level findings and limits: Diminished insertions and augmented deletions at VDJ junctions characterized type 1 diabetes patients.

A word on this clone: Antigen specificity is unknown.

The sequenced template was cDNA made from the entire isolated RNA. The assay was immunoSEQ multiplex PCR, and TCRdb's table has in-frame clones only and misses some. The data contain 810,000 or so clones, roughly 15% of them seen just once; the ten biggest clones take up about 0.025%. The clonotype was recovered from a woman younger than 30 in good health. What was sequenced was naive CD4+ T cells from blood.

The CDR3 DNA reads TGTGCCAGCAGCTATTGGACAGTCGGGACTGAAGCTTTCTTT. Translated, it gives CASSYWTVGTEAFF. This chain links TRBV6-1 with TRBJ1-1, with D tentatively TRBD1 (6 bases). The CDR3 covers 14 residues. Trimming cost V 6 bases and J 5 bases, with 16 bases left between them. In germline, CDR1 is MNHNS, CDR2 SASEGT.